This T cell receptor beta chain was sequenced in a study of blood T cell repertoires in COVID-19. At the level of the study: T cells, B-cell-depleted T cells, or PBMCs provided the cDNA or gDNA that served as material.

The CDR3 contains 14 residues. Germline V gives CDR1 MDHEN, CDR2 SYDVKM. V lost 6 bases, J lost 5 bases, and 8 bases stayed unmatched. Original methodology: Estimated nucleated cell counts came from reference gene primer amplification. TCRdb's table, derived via immunoSEQ multiplex PCR, lists solely in-frame clones and lacks some. Clonal size and the V and J genes are those of that table, whereas D and trimming came from the DNA. Among about 360,000 clones listed, 70% to 85% were seen once. V usage is TRBV28 and J usage is TRBJ2-5; 8 bases line up with TRBD1. Source material: peripheral blood. The sequence derives from a human donor with acute or convalescent COVID-19. The donor label of this sample is uncertain. The CDR3 DNA reads TGTGCCAGCAGCCCGGGACAGGTCGGGGAGACCCAGTACTTC. This translates into CASSPGQVGETQYF.